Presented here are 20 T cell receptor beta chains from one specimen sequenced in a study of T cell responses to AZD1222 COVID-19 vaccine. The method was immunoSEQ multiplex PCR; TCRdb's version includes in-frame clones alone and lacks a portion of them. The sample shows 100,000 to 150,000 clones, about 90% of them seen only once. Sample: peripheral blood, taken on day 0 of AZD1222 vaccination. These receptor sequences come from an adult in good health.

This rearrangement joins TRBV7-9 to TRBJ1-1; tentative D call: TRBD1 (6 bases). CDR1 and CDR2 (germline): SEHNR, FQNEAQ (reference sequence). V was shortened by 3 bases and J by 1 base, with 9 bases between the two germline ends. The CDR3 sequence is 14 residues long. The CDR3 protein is CASSLGGGNTEAFF. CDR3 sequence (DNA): TGTGCCAGCAGCTTGGGGGGCGGGAACACTGAAGCTTTCTTT.

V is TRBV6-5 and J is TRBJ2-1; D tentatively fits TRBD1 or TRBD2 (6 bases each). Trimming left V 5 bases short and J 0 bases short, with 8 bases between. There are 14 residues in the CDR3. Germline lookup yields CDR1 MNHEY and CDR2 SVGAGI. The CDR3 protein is CASSRGASYNEQFF. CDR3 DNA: TGTGCCAGCAGTAGGGGGGCCTCCTACAATGAGCAGTTCTTC.

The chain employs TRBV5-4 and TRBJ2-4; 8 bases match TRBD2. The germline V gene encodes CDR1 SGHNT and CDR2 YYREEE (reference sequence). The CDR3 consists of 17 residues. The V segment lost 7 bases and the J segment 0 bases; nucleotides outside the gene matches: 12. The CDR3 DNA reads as TGTGCCAGCTCATTGGGGAACCTAGCGGGAGCCAAAAACATTCAGTACTTC. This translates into CASSLGNLAGAKNIQYF.

CDR3 DNA sequence: TGTGCCAGCAGCGTTTTAGCGGGGGCCACAGATACGCAGTATTTT. It yields the protein CASSVLAGATDTQYF. V gene TRBV9 combines with J gene TRBJ2-3, with 9 bases that match TRBD2. The ends lost 2 bases at V and 2 bases at J; junction bases unmatched: 3. The CDR3 contains 15 residues. CDR1 is SGDLS, CDR2 YYNGEE, per germline.

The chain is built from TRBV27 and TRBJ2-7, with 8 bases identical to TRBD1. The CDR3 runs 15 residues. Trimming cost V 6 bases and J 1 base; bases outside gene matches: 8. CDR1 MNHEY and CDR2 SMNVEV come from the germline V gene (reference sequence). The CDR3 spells CASSLGQGRSYEQYF. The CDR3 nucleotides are TGTGCCAGCAGCTTAGGACAGGGTCGGTCCTACGAGCAGTACTTC.

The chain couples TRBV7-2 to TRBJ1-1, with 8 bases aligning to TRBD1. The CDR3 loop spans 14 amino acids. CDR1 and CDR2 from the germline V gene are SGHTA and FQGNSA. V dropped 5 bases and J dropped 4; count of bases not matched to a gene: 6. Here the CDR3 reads CASSRWDRSTEAFF. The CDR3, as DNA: TGTGCCAGCAGCAGGTGGGACAGGTCCACTGAAGCTTTCTTT.

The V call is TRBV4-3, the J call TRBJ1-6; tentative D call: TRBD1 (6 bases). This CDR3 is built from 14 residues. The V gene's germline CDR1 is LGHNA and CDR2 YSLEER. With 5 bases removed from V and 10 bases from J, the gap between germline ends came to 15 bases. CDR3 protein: CASSKTPGESPLHF. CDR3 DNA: TGCGCCAGCAGCAAAACACCAGGGGAGTCACCCCTCCACTTT.

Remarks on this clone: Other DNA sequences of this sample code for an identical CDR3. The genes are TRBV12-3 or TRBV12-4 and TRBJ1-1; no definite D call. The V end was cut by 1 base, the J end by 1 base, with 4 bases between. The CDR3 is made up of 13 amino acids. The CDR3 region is CASSLEENTEAFF. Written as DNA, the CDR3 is TGTGCCAGCAGTTTAGAGGAGAACACTGAAGCTTTCTTT.

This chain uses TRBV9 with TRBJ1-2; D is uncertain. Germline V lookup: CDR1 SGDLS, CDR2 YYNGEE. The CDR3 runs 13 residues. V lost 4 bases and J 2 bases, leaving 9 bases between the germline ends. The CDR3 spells CASSPQDNYGYTF. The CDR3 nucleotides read TGTGCCAGCAGCCCTCAGGACAACTATGGCTACACCTTC. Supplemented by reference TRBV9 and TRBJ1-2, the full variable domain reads DSGVTQTPKHLITATGQRVTLRCSPRSGDLSVYWYQQSLDQGLQFLIQYYNGEERAKGNILERFSAQQFPDLHSELNLSSLELGDSALYFCASSPQDNYGYTFGSGTRLTVV.

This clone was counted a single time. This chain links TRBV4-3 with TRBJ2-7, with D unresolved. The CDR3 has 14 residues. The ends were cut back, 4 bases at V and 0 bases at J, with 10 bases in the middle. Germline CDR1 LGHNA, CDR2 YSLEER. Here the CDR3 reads CASSPGYSSYEQYF. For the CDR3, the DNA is TGCGCCAGCAGCCCCGGATATTCCTCCTACGAGCAGTACTTC.

CDR3 DNA: TGTGCCAGCAGCCAAATTCGTGGCGGGAGCTCCTACGAGCAGTACTTC. This sequence encodes CASSQIRGGSSYEQYF. V and J are TRBV5-4 and TRBJ2-7, with TRBD2 identical over 7 bases. Trimming removed 4 bases from V and 0 bases from J; junction bases left unmatched: 10. This CDR3 comprises 16 residues. The germline gives CDR1 SGHNT, CDR2 YYREEE (reference sequence).

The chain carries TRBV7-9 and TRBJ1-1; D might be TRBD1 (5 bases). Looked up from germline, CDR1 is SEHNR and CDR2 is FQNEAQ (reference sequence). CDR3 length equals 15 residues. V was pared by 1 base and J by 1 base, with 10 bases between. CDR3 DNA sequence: TGTGCCAGCAGCTTAGGTGCAGGGCCGAACACTGAAGCTTTCTTT. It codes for CASSLGAGPNTEAFF.

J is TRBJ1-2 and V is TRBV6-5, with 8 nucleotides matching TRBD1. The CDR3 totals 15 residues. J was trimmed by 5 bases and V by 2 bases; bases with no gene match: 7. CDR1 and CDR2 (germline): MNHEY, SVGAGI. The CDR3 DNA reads TGTGCCAGCAGTTACGACAGGGGTTCGTGGTATGGCTACACCTTC. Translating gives CASSYDRGSWYGYTF.

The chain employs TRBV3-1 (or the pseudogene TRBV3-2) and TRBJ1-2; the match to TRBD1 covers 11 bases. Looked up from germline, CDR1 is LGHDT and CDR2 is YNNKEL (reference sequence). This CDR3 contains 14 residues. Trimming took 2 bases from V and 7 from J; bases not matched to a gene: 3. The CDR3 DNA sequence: TGTGCCAGCAGCCAAACGGACAGGGGGCCTGGCTACACCTTC. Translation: CASSQTDRGPGYTF.

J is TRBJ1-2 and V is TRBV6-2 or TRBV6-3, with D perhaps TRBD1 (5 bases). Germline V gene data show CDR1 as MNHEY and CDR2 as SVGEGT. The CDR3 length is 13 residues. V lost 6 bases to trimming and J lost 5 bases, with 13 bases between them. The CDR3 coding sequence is TGTGCCAGCAGCCCCGGACACGGTTATGGCTACACCTTC. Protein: CASSPGHGYGYTF.

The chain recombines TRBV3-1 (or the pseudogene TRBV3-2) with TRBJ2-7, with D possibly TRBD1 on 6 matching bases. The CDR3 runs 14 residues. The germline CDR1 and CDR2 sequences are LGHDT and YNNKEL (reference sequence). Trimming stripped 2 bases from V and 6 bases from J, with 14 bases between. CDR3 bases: TGTGCCAGCAGCCAACCGGGACAAGCTTCCGAGCAGTACTTC. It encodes CASSQPGQASEQYF.

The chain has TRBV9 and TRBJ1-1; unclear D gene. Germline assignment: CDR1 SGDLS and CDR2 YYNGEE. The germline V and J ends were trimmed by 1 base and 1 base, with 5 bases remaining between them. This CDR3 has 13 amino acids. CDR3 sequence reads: CASSVTTNTEAFF. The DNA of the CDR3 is TGTGCCAGCAGCGTAACGACGAACACTGAAGCTTTCTTT. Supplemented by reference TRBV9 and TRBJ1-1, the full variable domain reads DSGVTQTPKHLITATGQRVTLRCSPRSGDLSVYWYQQSLDQGLQFLIQYYNGEERAKGNILERFSAQQFPDLHSELNLSSLELGDSALYFCASSVTTNTEAFFGQGTRLTVV.

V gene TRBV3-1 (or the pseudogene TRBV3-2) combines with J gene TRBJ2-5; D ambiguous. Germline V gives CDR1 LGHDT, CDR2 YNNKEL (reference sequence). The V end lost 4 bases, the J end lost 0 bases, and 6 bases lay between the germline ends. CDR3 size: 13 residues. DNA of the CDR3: TGTGCCAGCAGCCCTTCGTACCAAGAGACCCAGTACTTC. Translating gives CASSPSYQETQYF.

In nucleotides, the CDR3 is TGTGCCAGCAGCCCCTTGACTAGCGGGGCCTCCTCTGAGCAGTTCTTC. Its translation is CASSPLTSGASSEQFF. The chain is built from TRBV13 and TRBJ2-1, with 11 bases aligning to TRBD2. Trimming at V came to 5 bases and at J to 9 bases, leaving 12 bases not matched to a gene. Germline lookup yields CDR1 PRHDT and CDR2 FYEKMQ (reference sequence). This CDR3 comprises 16 residues.

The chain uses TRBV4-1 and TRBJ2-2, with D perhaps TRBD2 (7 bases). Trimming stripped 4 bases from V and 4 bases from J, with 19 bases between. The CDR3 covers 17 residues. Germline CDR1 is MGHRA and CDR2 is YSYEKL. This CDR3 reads CASSPQAVGGLTGELFF. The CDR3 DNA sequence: TGCGCCAGCAGCCCGCAGGCGGTCGGGGGGCTCACCGGGGAGCTGTTTTTT.